Sequencing of this T cell receptor beta chain was carried out in a study of CD8 T cells in ankylosing spondylitis. This clonotype was recorded many times. Antigen specificity is unknown. Regarding the study as a whole: Seemingly characteristic of ankylosing spondylitis blood was a TCR beta motif consisting of roughly 8 highly homologous variants. Some of these motif variants have turned up before, in reports on reactive arthritis synovial fluid and blood. Reported data indicate significant enrichment of disease-linked clones within matched ankylosing spondylitis synovial fluid.

Using quantitative 5'-RACE with molecular barcodes, the authors made TCR beta libraries. TCRdb re-called the 5' RACE reads through MiXCR, storing one row per CDR3 protein. The repertoire includes 100,000 or so distinct CDR3 sequences, around 8.3% of them detected once, and about 31% sits in the top ten. CDR3 length: 13 residues. Trimming took off 3 bases at V and 5 bases at J, with 13 bases between the two ends. CDR1 is DFQATT, CDR2 SNEGSKA, per germline (reference sequence). Sequencing was performed on blood, either unsorted or a sorted T cell fraction (not recorded which). V is TRBV20-1 and J is TRBJ1-1; D is uncertain. This receptor was obtained from a male donor with ankylosing spondylitis. The CDR3 here is CSASDGRETEAFF. The CDR3, as DNA: TGCAGTGCTAGTGATGGTCGGGAGACTGAAGCTTTCTTT.